Following are 15 T cell receptor beta chains from one sample sequenced in a study of CD8+ T cells in alopecia areata. Extraction of RNA preceded its reverse transcription into cDNA, which served as the sequencing template. Generated by immunoSEQ multiplex PCR, the TCRdb table keeps only in-frame clones and is missing some. Of roughly 250,000 clones detected, about 68% appear once; the ten largest clones hold 1% to 1.5%. This sample comprised CD4+ T cells sorted from blood, obtained at week 0. The receptors were gathered from a human donor with alopecia areata.

This clone has just one count. The chain joins TRBV7-9 to TRBJ2-5; tentatively, D is TRBD1 or TRBD2 (5 bases each). This CDR3 contains 15 residues. Trimming pared 2 bases from V and 5 bases from J, leaving 15 bases between. Per germline, CDR1 SEHNR and CDR2 FQNEAQ (reference sequence). Written as DNA, the CDR3 is TGTGCCAGCAGCTTACGGGGACGCCCCGAGGAGACCCAGTACTTC. Translated, it gives CASSLRGRPEETQYF.

J is TRBJ1-4 and V is TRBV29-1; TRBD1 matches 9 bases. This CDR3 is 15 amino acids long. In germline, CDR1 is SQVTM, CDR2 ANQGSEA. With V trimmed by 6 bases and J by 1 base, 6 bases remained unmatched. Written as DNA, the CDR3 is TGCAGCGTACAGGGGGCGCTGGGAACTAATGAAAAACTGTTTTTT. Encoded protein: CSVQGALGTNEKLFF.

The gene calls are TRBV4-1 and TRBJ1-2, with D maybe TRBD1 (5 bases). The V gene lost 2 bases and the J gene lost 1 base, with 17 bases spanning the gap. There are 17 residues in the CDR3. Germline loops: CDR1 MGHRA, CDR2 YSYEKL. The CDR3 nucleotides read TGCGCCAGCAGCCAATGGCTTTTTGTCGGGGGTAACTATGGCTACACCTTC. Translated: CASSQWLFVGGNYGYTF.

Here the CDR3 DNA reads TGCAGCGTAGACAATAACTATGGCTACACCTTC. It is translated as CSVDNNYGYTF. The chain carries TRBV29-1 and TRBJ1-2; D is undetermined. The CDR3 contains 11 residues. CDR1 is SQVTM and CDR2 is ANQGSEA in the germline V gene. V lost 6 bases, J lost 1 base, and 6 bases lay in between.

The chain recombines TRBV29-1 with TRBJ2-1; D unclear. This CDR3 region has 16 residues. The germline gives CDR1 SQVTM, CDR2 ANQGSEA. V lost 2 bases and J 1 base, leaving 15 bases between the germline ends. The CDR3 loop is CSVEYPAAVSYNEQFF. Here the CDR3 DNA reads TGCAGCGTTGAATATCCGGCGGCCGTGTCCTACAATGAGCAGTTCTTC.

The chain recombines TRBV29-1 with TRBJ2-2; 7 bases are a match to TRBD2. Looked up from germline, CDR1 is SQVTM and CDR2 is ANQGSEA. Trimming removed 7 bases from V and 4 bases from J; junction bases left unmatched: 3. This CDR3 is built from 12 residues. As DNA, the CDR3 is TGCAGCGCCACGGGGGGCACCGGGGAGCTGTTTTTT. It yields the protein CSATGGTGELFF.

The chain recombines TRBV2 with TRBJ1-6; unclear D gene. The CDR3 runs 17 residues. V was shortened by 8 bases and J by 0 bases, with 17 bases between the two germline ends. In germline, CDR1 is SNHLY, CDR2 FYNNEI. The CDR3 nucleotides read TGTGCCAGCGTCTTGGACGGCTGGAGCTCCTATAATTCACCCCTCCACTTT. Its translation: CASVLDGWSSYNSPLHF.

This clone came up once. The gene calls are TRBV2 and TRBJ1-2; 10 nucleotides align to TRBD1. Germline V gene lookup returns CDR1 SNHLY and CDR2 FYNNEI. V was pared by 7 bases and J by 9 bases, with 11 bases of the junction left unmatched. The CDR3 runs 14 residues. DNA of the CDR3: TGTGCCAGCACCGGGGACAGGGGTGGCTTGCGCTACACCTTC. Encoded protein: CASTGDRGGLRYTF.

This clone has just a few counts. This chain links TRBV25-1 with TRBJ1-2; 12 bases fit TRBD1. Germline trimming cut 5 bases from V and 4 bases from J; bases unmatched to any gene: 14. The CDR3 spans 18 residues. Germline CDR1 reads MGHDK; CDR2 reads SYGVNS. This chain's CDR3 is CASSPEPGQGAPSYGYTF. As DNA, the CDR3 is TGTGCCAGCAGTCCGGAACCGGGACAGGGGGCCCCTAGCTATGGCTACACCTTC.

The V call is TRBV29-1, the J call TRBJ2-7; D gene ambiguous. This CDR3 has 11 amino acids. V dropped 3 bases and J dropped 6 bases, with 9 bases sitting between them. Germline CDR1 SQVTM, CDR2 ANQGSEA. CDR3 sequence (DNA): TGCAGCGTTGAGATTCCTCCCGAGCAGTACTTC. Its protein is CSVEIPPEQYF.

The V and J genes are TRBV2 and TRBJ2-4; TRBD1 is a possible D gene (6 bases). This CDR3 spans 15 amino acids. CDR1 is SNHLY, CDR2 FYNNEI, per germline. With 3 bases removed from V and 5 bases from J, the gap between germline ends came to 14 bases. CDR3 DNA: TGTGCCAGCAGTGATTCCCAACAGGGCCAAAACATTCAGTACTTC. Translated, it gives CASSDSQQGQNIQYF.

V gene TRBV2 combines with J gene TRBJ2-5; possibly TRBD1 for D (6 bases). The CDR3 length is 16 residues. V lost 5 bases, J lost 0 bases, and 16 bases lay in between. Germline CDR1 is SNHLY and CDR2 is FYNNEI. The CDR3 bases are TGTGCCAGCAGTTCCTCAGGGGTGGCGAACCAAGAGACCCAGTACTTC. Translated, it gives CASSSSGVANQETQYF.

V is TRBV29-1 and J is TRBJ2-3; D might be TRBD2 (6 bases). Germline V gene sequence: CDR1 SQVTM, CDR2 ANQGSEA. Trimming left V 3 bases short and J 2 bases short, with 9 bases between. CDR3 length: 13 residues. The CDR3 sequence is CSVDRRDTDTQYF. In DNA, the CDR3 is TGCAGCGTTGACCGGAGGGACACAGATACGCAGTATTTT.

This chain joins TRBV7-9 and TRBJ2-5; D is undetermined. The length of the CDR3 is 15 residues. Trimming took 1 base from V and 1 from J, leaving 10 bases between them. The germline CDR1 and CDR2 sequences are SEHNR and FQNEAQ (reference sequence). In DNA form, the CDR3 reads TGTGCCAGCAGCTTAGTAATACAGCCCCAAGAGACCCAGTACTTC. It specifies CASSLVIQPQETQYF.

This rearrangement joins TRBV7-9 to TRBJ2-1; 11 bases are a match to TRBD1. This CDR3 is 14 amino acids long. The V segment lost 5 bases and the J segment 7 bases; nucleotides outside the gene matches: 4. Germline CDR1 and CDR2: SEHNR and FQNEAQ (reference sequence). The CDR3 bases are TGTGCCAGCAGCCTATGGGACAGGGGGAATGAGCAGTTCTTC. Amino acids: CASSLWDRGNEQFF.